This TCR beta chain is drawn from a study of cytomegalovirus exposure and HLA in healthy donors. In the study overall: Later, an analysis reported that the 95 to 150 validation repertoires had used the same platform as the roughly 720 first-cohort repertoires. Study outcomes and limitations: The study recorded about 160 TCR beta chains that were cytomegalovirus-associated. In vitro work confirmed that a few CMV-associated chains recognize CMV antigens.

The trim removed 6 bases at V and 2 bases at J, leaving 1 base unmatched. The CDR3 covers 13 residues. The germline V gene encodes CDR1 SGHAT and CDR2 FQDESV (reference sequence). Data came from immunoSEQ multiplex PCR; TCRdb stores just in-frame clones and leaves some out. The table includes 80,000 to 100,000 clones, about 90% detected once. This clone occurred once. The antigen is undetermined. The chain combines TRBV11-1 with TRBJ2-5; 9 nucleotides agree with TRBD2. The sample taken for sequencing was PBMCs. The sequence was obtained from a man younger than 35 in good health and CMV-seropositive. CDR3: CASRLAGQETQYF. CDR3 DNA: TGTGCCAGCAGGCTAGCGGGGCAAGAGACCCAGTACTTC.